This TCR beta chain was documented in a study of cytomegalovirus exposure and HLA in healthy donors. Study information: The study placed around 80% of its 398 genotyped donors in the Caucasian-associated ancestry cluster. Broader study findings: Donors belonging to an Asian-associated ancestry cluster reportedly showed fewer N-insertions in productive TCRs than the approximately 680-donor mean, according to what a later analysis found.

Primers for the PCR totalled 60 Vbeta and 13 Jbeta. Data came from immunoSEQ multiplex PCR; TCRdb stores just in-frame clones and leaves some out. The sample comprises about 160,000 clones, less than 90% of which are singletons, and around 6.5% rests with the top ten. Healthy bone marrow donors formed the donor group. The CDR3 is 16 amino acids. Germline CDR1 and CDR2: WSHSY and SAAADI. After removal of 3 bases from V and 4 bases from J, the junction contained 7 bases not matched to a gene. As concerns this clone: Its target is not known.

The chain uses TRBV10-2 and TRBJ2-5; 11 bases are a match to TRBD2. The sequence was collected from a male donor in good health and CMV-seropositive. Material: PBMCs. CDR3 coding DNA: TGCGCCAGCAGTGATCTAGCGGGAGGAGGACGAGAGACCCAGTACTTC. Amino acids: CASSDLAGGGRETQYF.